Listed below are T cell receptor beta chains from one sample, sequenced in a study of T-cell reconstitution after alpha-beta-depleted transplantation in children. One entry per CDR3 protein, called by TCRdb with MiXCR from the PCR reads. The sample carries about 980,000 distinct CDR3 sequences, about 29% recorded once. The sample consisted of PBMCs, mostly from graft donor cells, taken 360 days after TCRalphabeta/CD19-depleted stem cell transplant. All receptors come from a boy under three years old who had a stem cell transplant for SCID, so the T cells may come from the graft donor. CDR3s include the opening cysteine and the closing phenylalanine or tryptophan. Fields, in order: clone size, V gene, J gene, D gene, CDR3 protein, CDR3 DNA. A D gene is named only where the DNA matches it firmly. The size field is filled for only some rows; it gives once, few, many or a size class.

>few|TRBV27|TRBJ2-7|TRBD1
CASNLRPSLDRGEQYF
TGTGCCAGCAACTTGAGGCCCTCCCTGGACAGGGGCGAGCAGTACTTC
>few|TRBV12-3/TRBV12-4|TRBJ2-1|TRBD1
CAIGQGVSSYNEQFF
TGTGCCATCGGACAGGGGGTTAGCTCCTACAATGAGCAGTTCTTC
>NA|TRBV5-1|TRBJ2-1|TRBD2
CASSSLTGGGAVREQFF
TGCGCCAGCAGCTCTTTGACCGGCGGGGGGGCCGTCAGGGAGCAGTTCTTC
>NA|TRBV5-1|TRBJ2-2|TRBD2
CASSPDPPSGYTGELFF
TGCGCCAGCAGCCCCGACCCTCCTAGCGGCTACACCGGGGAGCTGTTTTTT
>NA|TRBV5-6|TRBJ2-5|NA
CASSSVAGVTETQYF
TGTGCCAGCAGCTCCGTTGCAGGGGTAACAGAGACCCAGTACTTC
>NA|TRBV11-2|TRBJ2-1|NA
CASSSLGTPGGEQFF
TGTGCCAGCAGCTCTCTAGGGACTCCGGGTGGGGAGCAGTTCTTC
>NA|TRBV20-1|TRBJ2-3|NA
CSASAGQPDTQYF
TGCAGTGCTAGCGCGGGACAGCCAGATACGCAGTATTTT
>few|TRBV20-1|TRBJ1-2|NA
CSARGLYGYTF
TGCAGTGCTAGGGGTCTCTATGGCTACACCTTC
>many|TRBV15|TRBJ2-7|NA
CATSRDGSSYEQYF
TGTGCCACCAGCAGAGATGGGTCTTCCTACGAGCAGTACTTC
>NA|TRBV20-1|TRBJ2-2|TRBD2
CSASLKSGTSFTGELFF
TGCAGTGCTAGCCTCAAATCCGGGACTAGCTTCACCGGGGAGCTGTTTTTT
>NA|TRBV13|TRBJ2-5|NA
CASSYPVEGGETQYF
TGTGCCAGCAGCTACCCTGTGGAGGGCGGAGAGACCCAGTACTTC
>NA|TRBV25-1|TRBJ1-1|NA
CASSLTGRGHTEAFF
TGTGCCAGCAGTTTAACAGGGCGGGGGCACACTGAAGCTTTCTTT
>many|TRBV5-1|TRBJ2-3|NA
CASSLKTDTQYF
TGCGCCAGCAGCTTGAAAACAGATACGCAGTATTTT
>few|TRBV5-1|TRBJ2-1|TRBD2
CASSLVVVQRGGREQFF
TGCGCCAGCAGCTTGGTTGTTGTCCAGCGGGGGGGCCGGGAGCAGTTCTTC
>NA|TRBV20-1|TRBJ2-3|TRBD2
CSARGGTSIVRDTQYF
TGCAGTGCTAGAGGCGGGACTAGCATTGTTAGGGATACGCAGTATTTT
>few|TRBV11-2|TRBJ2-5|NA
CASSLDLGVSLQYF
TGTGCCAGCAGCTTAGATCTAGGAGTCTCCCTCCAGTACTTC
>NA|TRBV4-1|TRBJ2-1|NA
CASSQGPYGGYYNEQFF
TGCGCCAGCAGCCAGGGCCCTTACGGGGGATACTACAATGAGCAGTTCTTC
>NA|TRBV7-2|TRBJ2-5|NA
CASSLGSRGRGETQYF
TGTGCCAGCAGCTTAGGCTCCAGGGGGAGGGGAGAGACCCAGTACTTC
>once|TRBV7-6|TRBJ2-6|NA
CASSLRSRAGVGRGANVLTF
TGTGCCAGCAGCTTACGATCGAGGGCCGGCGTCGGTAGGGGGGCCAACGTCCTGACTTTC
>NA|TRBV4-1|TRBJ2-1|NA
CASSRMASNEQFF
TGCGCCAGCAGCCGAATGGCAAGCAATGAGCAGTTCTTC
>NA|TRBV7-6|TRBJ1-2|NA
CASSLGEGFWYGYTF
TGTGCCAGCAGCTTAGGGGAGGGTTTCTGGTATGGCTACACCTTC
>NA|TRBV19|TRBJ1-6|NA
CASSIARDSPLHF
TGTGCCAGTAGTATAGCAAGGGATTCACCCCTCCACTTT
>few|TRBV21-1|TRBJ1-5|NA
CASSKGGADAQPQHF
TGTGCCAGCAGCAAGGGTGGGGCGGATGCTCAGCCCCAGCATTTT